A selection of T cell receptor beta chains follows, all from one sample in a study of cytomegalovirus exposure and HLA in healthy donors. Method: immunoSEQ multiplex PCR; TCRdb's copy keeps in-frame clones and lacks some. The sample lists more than 90,000 clones, about 76% occurring once. Input material: PBMCs. These receptors were obtained from a woman between 65 and 79 years old in good health and CMV-seropositive. CDR3s include the opening cysteine and the closing phenylalanine or tryptophan. D genes are given only for firm matches. Clone size appears in some rows only: once, few, many, or a class for an expanded clone.

>TRBD2|once|TRBJ2-1|TRBV2|13
CASDSGGDNEQFF
TGTGCCAGCGATAGCGGGGGGGACAATGAGCAGTTCTTC
>TRBD2|.|TRBJ2-5|TRBV18|18
CASSPAGTSGRIGETQYF
TGTGCCAGCTCACCAGCCGGGACTAGCGGGAGGATAGGAGAGACCCAGTACTTC
>.|.|TRBJ1-3|TRBV18|15
CASSLDTTPGNTIYF
TGTGCCAGCTCACTGGACACCACCCCTGGAAACACCATATATTTT
>TRBD2|.|TRBJ2-7|TRBV2|15
CASSLGLAGVDEQYF
TGTGCCAGCAGCCTTGGACTAGCGGGGGTTGACGAGCAGTACTTC
>.|.|TRBJ2-5|TRBV6-6|11
CASSERETQYF
TGTGCCAGCAGTGAGAGGGAGACCCAGTACTTC
>TRBD2|.|TRBJ2-7|TRBV4-2|14
CASSPRGGLYEQYF
TGTGCCAGCAGCCCCCGGGGAGGGCTCTACGAGCAGTACTTC
>TRBD2|.|TRBJ2-1|TRBV7-2|15
CASSHGRGTINEQFF
TGTGCCAGCAGCCACGGGAGGGGAACCATCAATGAGCAGTTCTTC
>.|.|TRBJ2-3|TRBV7-8|12
CASSLGAYNQYF
TGTGCCAGCAGCTTAGGGGCTTACAATCAGTATTTT
>TRBD1|.|TRBJ2-7|TRBV10-3|19
CAISGRTGTDSPSLYEQYF
TGTGCCATCAGTGGGAGGACAGGGACGGACTCTCCGTCCCTATACGAGCAGTACTTC
>.|.|TRBJ2-3|TRBV4-1|15
CASSQGGLGTDTQYF
TGCGCCAGCAGCCAAGGGGGGCTTGGCACAGATACGCAGTATTTT
>TRBD2|.|TRBJ2-7|TRBV6-5|12
CASMRGSYEQYF
TGTGCCAGCATGCGCGGGAGTTACGAGCAGTACTTC
>.|.|TRBJ2-7|TRBV23-1|15
CASSQPRPGGYEQYF
TGCGCCAGCAGTCAACCTCGACCGGGTGGCTACGAGCAGTACTTC
>TRBD2|.|TRBJ2-2|TRBV7-2|14
CASSLAGGTGELFF
TGTGCCAGCAGCTTAGCGGGAGGGACCGGGGAGCTGTTTTTT
>.|.|TRBJ2-2|TRBV7-3|12
CASSFGPGELFF
TGTGCCAGCAGCTTCGGTCCCGGGGAGCTGTTTTTT
>TRBD2|.|TRBJ2-7|TRBV18|13
CASSLAGGDGQYF
TGTGCCAGCTCACTGGCGGGAGGAGACGGGCAGTACTTC
>TRBD2|.|TRBJ2-3|TRBV6-4|22
CASSDLFRGSTPPLPGTDTQYF
TGTGCCAGCAGTGACCTTTTTCGCGGGAGCACCCCTCCCCTACCGGGCACAGATACGCAGTATTTT
>TRBD2|.|TRBJ2-7|TRBV19|15
CASSIGTSSTYEQYF
TGTGCCAGTAGTATCGGGACTAGCTCAACCTACGAGCAGTACTTC
>TRBD2|.|TRBJ2-3|TRBV18|15
CASSGLAASTDTQYF
TGTGCCAGCTCAGGACTAGCGGCTAGCACAGATACGCAGTATTTT
>.|.|TRBJ2-3|TRBV5-4|15
CASSLSGLPTDTQYF
TGTGCCAGCAGCTTGTCAGGACTCCCCACAGATACGCAGTATTTT
>.|.|TRBJ2-2|TRBV5-4|17
CASSLGGGRQNTGELFF
TGTGCCAGCAGCCTGGGGGGGGGCAGGCAGAACACCGGGGAGCTGTTTTTT
>TRBD2|.|TRBJ2-3|TRBV14|15
CASSLGTSGADTQYF
TGTGCCAGCAGCCTCGGGACTAGCGGGGCAGATACGCAGTATTTT
>TRBD1|.|TRBJ2-7|TRBV10-1|15
CANSRTGTGVYEQYF
TGCGCCAACAGCCGGACCGGGACAGGGGTTTACGAGCAGTACTTC
>TRBD2|.|TRBJ2-1|TRBV15|16
CATSRGTSGRYNEQFF
TGTGCCACCAGCAGAGGGACTAGCGGGAGGTACAATGAGCAGTTCTTC
>.|.|TRBJ2-3|TRBV7-3|15
CASSPNGRSTDTQYF
TGTGCCAGCAGCCCTAACGGGAGAAGCACAGATACGCAGTATTTT
>.|.|TRBJ2-5|TRBV7-2|14
CASSFLALPIGQYF
TGTGCCAGCAGCTTTTTAGCGCTACCGATTGGCCAGTACTTC